The 23 T cell receptor beta chains in this list originate from one sample, sequenced in a study of siplizumab effects on memory and regulatory T cells. TCRdb keeps only in-frame clones here, not all; method: immunoSEQ multiplex PCR. The sample includes just over 50,000 clones, around 97% of them seen just once. The specimen was naive CD4+ T cells sorted from blood. The receptors were gathered from a human donor in good health.

The chain joins TRBV14 to TRBJ1-6; 7 positions match TRBD1. The V gene end was trimmed by 0 bases and the J gene end by 7 bases; junction bases not matched to a gene: 0. This CDR3 region has 14 residues. The germline V gene has CDR1 SGHDN and CDR2 FVKESK. DNA for the CDR3: TGTGCCAGCAGCCAAGAGACAGGGAATTCACCCCTCCACTTT. Amino acid sequence: CASSQETGNSPLHF.

The chain links TRBV4-1 to TRBJ2-3; 10 nucleotides agree with TRBD2. V shed 2 bases and J 2 bases; nucleotides not matched to a gene: 10. The CDR3 extends over 18 amino acids. The germline V gene has CDR1 MGHRA and CDR2 YSYEKL. This CDR3 reads CASSQTPTLAGFTDTQYF. The CDR3 DNA reads as TGCGCCAGCAGCCAAACCCCTACACTAGCGGGATTCACAGATACGCAGTATTTT.

The chain carries TRBV30 and TRBJ2-3; D possibly corresponds to TRBD1 (6 bases). The CDR3 consists of 13 residues. Germline loops: CDR1 GTSNPN, CDR2 SVGIG (reference sequence). V lost 5 bases to trimming and J lost 2 bases, with 11 bases between them. The CDR3 spells CAWGGQSTDTQYF. Written as DNA, the CDR3 is TGTGCCTGGGGGGGACAATCCACAGATACGCAGTATTTT.

This clone was observed once. J is TRBJ2-1 and V is TRBV19, with 10 positions matching TRBD2. Germline trimming cut 6 bases from V and 3 bases from J; bases unmatched to any gene: 5. The length of the CDR3 is 15 residues. Per the germline V gene, CDR1 is LNHDA and CDR2 is SQIVND (reference sequence). This CDR3 reads CASRHTSGIYNEQFF. DNA for the CDR3: TGTGCCAGTAGGCATACTAGCGGGATCTACAATGAGCAGTTCTTC.

This clone was observed once. The chain uses TRBV5-1 and TRBJ2-7, with 9 bases fitting TRBD1. Germline CDR1 reads SGHRS; CDR2 reads YFSETQ. Trimming at V came to 4 bases and at J to 3 bases, leaving 14 bases not matched to a gene. The CDR3 totals 17 residues. The CDR3 nucleotides are TGCGCCAGCAGCCCGGGACAGGGCAAGCCCGTCCTCTACGAGCAGTACTTC. Residues: CASSPGQGKPVLYEQYF. The variable domain in full, completed from reference TRBV5-1 and TRBJ2-7, reads KAGVTQTPRYLIKTRGQQVTLSCSPISGHRSVSWYQQTPGQGLQFLFEYFSETQRNKGNFPGRFSGRQFSNSRSEMNVSTLELGDSALYLCASSPGQGKPVLYEQYFGPGTRLTVT.

The V and J genes are TRBV18 and TRBJ2-2, with D possibly being TRBD2 (5 bases). This CDR3 spans 14 amino acids. CDR1 is KGHSH and CDR2 is LQKENI in the germline V gene. V dropped 0 bases and J dropped 7 bases, with 9 bases sitting between them. In DNA form, the CDR3 reads TGTGCCAGCTCACCACCGTCGACTATCGGGGAGCTGTTTTTT. Its protein is CASSPPSTIGELFF.

V usage is TRBV7-9 and J usage is TRBJ2-5; unclear D gene. The CDR3 length is 11 residues. V lost 4 bases and J lost 5, with 5 bases in between. The germline CDR1 and CDR2 sequences are SEHNR and FQNEAQ (reference sequence). CDR3 residues: CASSSSETQYF. The CDR3 DNA is TGTGCCAGCAGCTCAAGCGAGACCCAGTACTTC. Full variable domain (missing parts from reference TRBV7-9 and TRBJ2-5): DTGVSQNPRHKITKRGQNVTFRCDPISEHNRLYWYRQTLGQGPEFLTYFQNEAQLEKSRLLSDRFSAERPKGSFSTLEIQRTEQGDSAMYLCASSSSETQYFGPGTRLLVL.

The sample holds one count of this clone. Other DNA variants within this sample encode the same CDR3. J is TRBJ2-2 and V is TRBV10-3; TRBD1 might be the D (6 bases). From germline, CDR1 is ENHRY and CDR2 SYGVKD. The CDR3 extends over 14 amino acids. CDR3 DNA sequence: TGTGCTGCTCAGCAGGGGTCAGGGGCCGGGGAGCTGTTTTTT. Amino acids: CAAQQGSGAGELFF.

The chain joins TRBV30 to TRBJ2-3; possible D gene TRBD2, 6 bases. The CDR3 is 13 residues long. Germline-derived CDR1 and CDR2 are GTSNPN and SVGIG (reference sequence). The V end was cut by 5 bases, the J end by 3 bases, with 12 bases between. CDR3 in DNA: TGTGCCTGGGGGACTCCTGGTACAGATACGCAGTATTTT. Translated: CAWGTPGTDTQYF.

The CDR3 protein is CASSREGARNTEAFF. The CDR3 nucleotides are TGTGCCAGCAGTCGTGAAGGGGCAAGAAACACTGAAGCTTTCTTT. The chain recombines TRBV28 with TRBJ1-1; D is perhaps TRBD1 (5 bases). With 5 bases removed from V and 2 bases from J, the gap between germline ends came to 15 bases. The length of the CDR3 is 15 residues. Germline V CDR1 and CDR2: MDHEN, SYDVKM. The complete variable domain, with remaining parts taken from reference TRBV28 and TRBJ1-1, reads DVKVTQSSRYLVKRTGEKVFLECVQDMDHENMFWYRQDPGLGLRLIYFSYDVKMKEKGDIPEGYSVSREKKERFSLILESASTNQTSMYLCASSREGARNTEAFFGQGTRLTVV.

CDR3 nucleotides: TGTGCCAGCAATGATGGCCGTTATAGCAATCAGCCCCAGCATTTT. Amino acids: CASNDGRYSNQPQHF. V is TRBV28 and J is TRBJ1-5; D uncertain. CDR1 and CDR2 from the germline V gene are MDHEN and SYDVKM. V was pared by 7 bases and J by 0 bases, with 13 bases between. The CDR3 is made up of 15 amino acids.

V and J are TRBV10-3 and TRBJ2-2, with D possibly matching TRBD2 (6 bases). Germline CDR1 and CDR2: ENHRY and SYGVKD. This CDR3 has 11 residues. The V gene lost 8 bases and the J gene lost 8 bases, with 9 bases spanning the gap. CDR3 region: CAIGGTGELFF. The CDR3 coding sequence is TGTGCCATCGGAGGGACTGGGGAGCTGTTTTTT.

J is TRBJ2-1 and V is TRBV7-2; TRBD2 matches 12 bases. Germline-derived CDR1 and CDR2 are SGHTA and FQGNSA. The J segment lost 8 bases and the V segment lost 4 bases, leaving 12 bases of the junction unmatched. The CDR3 sequence is 17 residues long. CDR3 DNA: TGTGCCAGCAGCTCACACCAGACTAGCGGGGGCTGGGATGAGCAGTTCTTC. Amino acids: CASSSHQTSGGWDEQFF.

This clone was seen once. V usage is TRBV6-1 and J usage is TRBJ2-7, with D possibly matching TRBD1 (5 bases). V lost 5 bases and J lost 2, with 10 bases in between. This CDR3 comprises 13 residues. Germline V gene lookup returns CDR1 MNHNS and CDR2 SASEGT. CDR3 region: CASSRDRTYEQYF. Written as DNA, the CDR3 is TGTGCCAGCAGTCGAGACAGAACCTACGAGCAGTACTTC.

This clone showed up just once. The genes are TRBV18 and TRBJ1-2; TRBD1 might be the D (5 bases). The CDR3 contains 14 residues. Germline assignment: CDR1 KGHSH and CDR2 LQKENI. The V gene lost 3 bases and the J gene lost 5 bases, with 13 bases spanning the gap. The chain's CDR3 is CASSPAGTDYGYTF. The CDR3 nucleotides read TGTGCCAGCTCACCCGCCGGGACGGATTATGGCTACACCTTC.

The chain recombines TRBV5-1 with TRBJ2-3; 11 bases line up with TRBD2. Germline CDR1 is SGHRS and CDR2 is YFSETQ. V trimming: 3 bases; J trimming: 2 bases; junction bases outside the gene matches: 5. CDR3 length equals 16 residues. CDR3 region: CASSSTTSGVTDTQYF. In DNA form, the CDR3 reads TGCGCCAGCAGCTCTACGACTAGCGGGGTCACAGATACGCAGTATTTT.

The rearrangement links TRBV6-5 to TRBJ2-5; 10 bases are shared with TRBD2. The CDR3 runs to 16 residues. The trim removed 2 bases at V and 4 bases at J, leaving 7 bases unmatched. The germline CDR1 and CDR2 sequences are MNHEY and SVGAGI. The CDR3: CASSYGSSGSGETQYF. Here the CDR3 DNA reads TGTGCCAGCAGTTACGGGTCTAGCGGGAGCGGAGAGACCCAGTACTTC.

This sequence joins TRBV28 and TRBJ1-6, with no clear D. Looked up from germline, CDR1 is MDHEN and CDR2 is SYDVKM. This CDR3 region has 15 residues. Trimming took 5 bases from V and 9 from J, leaving 17 bases between them. The chain's CDR3 is CASSPPGSRSSPLHF. CDR3 coding DNA: TGTGCCAGCAGTCCTCCGGGGAGTAGGAGTTCACCCCTCCACTTT.

This clone was detected once. V gene TRBV5-4 combines with J gene TRBJ2-5; TRBD2 agrees at 11 bases. This CDR3 region has 15 residues. Germline loops: CDR1 SGHNT, CDR2 YYREEE (reference sequence). The V gene end was trimmed by 1 base and the J gene end by 4 bases; junction bases not matched to a gene: 3. The CDR3: CASSLRLAGGETQYF. The CDR3 coding sequence is TGTGCCAGCAGCTTGAGGCTAGCGGGGGGAGAGACCCAGTACTTC.

This rearrangement joins TRBV7-3 to TRBJ2-7; D is unclear. V was clipped by 0 bases and J by 1 base, with 7 bases between them. The CDR3 runs to 14 residues. Germline V lookup: CDR1 SGHTA, CDR2 FQGTGA. CDR3: CASSLTGQSYEQYF. CDR3 in DNA: TGTGCCAGCAGCTTAACAGGCCAGTCCTACGAGCAGTACTTC.

The chain is built from TRBV27 and TRBJ2-5; 8 nucleotides line up with TRBD2. Germline loops: CDR1 MNHEY, CDR2 SMNVEV (reference sequence). The CDR3 runs 15 residues. Germline trimming cut 3 bases from V and 4 bases from J; bases unmatched to any gene: 7. In DNA, the CDR3 is TGTGCCAGCAGTTTTTCCGGGAGGGCTGTAGAGACCCAGTACTTC. It yields the protein CASSFSGRAVETQYF.

The chain has TRBV5-4 and TRBJ2-2; the D gene is possibly TRBD2 (5 bases). This CDR3 spans 14 amino acids. Germline CDR1 and CDR2: SGHNT and YYREEE (reference sequence). The V end lost 0 bases, the J end lost 5 bases, and 8 bases lay between the germline ends. The CDR3 nucleotides are TGTGCCAGCAGCTTGGCGGGAAGTACCGGGGAGCTGTTTTTT. This encodes CASSLAGSTGELFF.

The chain uses TRBV6-6 and TRBJ2-4; D tentatively fits TRBD1 or TRBD2 (5 bases each). The CDR3 has 13 amino acids. Germline loops: CDR1 MNHNY, CDR2 SVGAGI (reference sequence). With 6 bases removed from V and 9 bases from J, the gap between germline ends came to 15 bases. The CDR3 DNA reads TGTGCCAGCAGGTGGAGAGGGGTGGGCATTCAGTACTTC. Translating it yields CASRWRGVGIQYF.